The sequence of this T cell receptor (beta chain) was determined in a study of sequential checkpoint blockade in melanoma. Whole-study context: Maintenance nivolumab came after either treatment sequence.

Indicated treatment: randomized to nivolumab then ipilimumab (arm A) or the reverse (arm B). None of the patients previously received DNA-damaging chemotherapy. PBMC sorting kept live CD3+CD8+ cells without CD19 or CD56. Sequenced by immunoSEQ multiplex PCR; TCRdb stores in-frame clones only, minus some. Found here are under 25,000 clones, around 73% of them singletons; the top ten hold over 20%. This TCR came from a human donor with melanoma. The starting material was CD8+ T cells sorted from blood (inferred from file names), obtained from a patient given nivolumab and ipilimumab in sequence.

CDR3 DNA: TGTGCCAGCAGCTTAGGGCAGGGGAACACTGAAGCTTTCTTT. Residues: CASSLGQGNTEAFF. The chain joins TRBV13 to TRBJ1-1, with a tentative D call TRBD1 (5 bases). Trimming removed 0 bases at V and 1 base at J, with 6 bases between. CDR1 and CDR2 from the germline V gene are PRHDT and FYEKMQ (reference sequence). CDR3 length: 14 amino acids.